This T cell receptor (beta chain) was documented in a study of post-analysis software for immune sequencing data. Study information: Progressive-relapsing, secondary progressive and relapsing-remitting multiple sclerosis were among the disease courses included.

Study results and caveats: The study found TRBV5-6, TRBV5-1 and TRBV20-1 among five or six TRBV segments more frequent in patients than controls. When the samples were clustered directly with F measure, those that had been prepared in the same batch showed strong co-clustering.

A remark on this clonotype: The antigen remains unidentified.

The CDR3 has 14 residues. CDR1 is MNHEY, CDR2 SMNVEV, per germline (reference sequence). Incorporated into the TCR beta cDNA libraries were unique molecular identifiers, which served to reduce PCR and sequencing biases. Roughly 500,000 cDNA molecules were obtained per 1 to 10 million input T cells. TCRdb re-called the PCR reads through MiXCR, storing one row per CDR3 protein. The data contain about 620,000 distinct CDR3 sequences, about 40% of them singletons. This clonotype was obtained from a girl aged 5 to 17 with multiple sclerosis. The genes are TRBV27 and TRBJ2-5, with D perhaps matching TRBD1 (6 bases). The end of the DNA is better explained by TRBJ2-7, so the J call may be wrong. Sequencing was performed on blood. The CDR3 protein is CASSYRDTDYEQYF. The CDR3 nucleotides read TGTGCCAGCAGTTACCGGGACACGGACTACGAGCAGTACTTC.